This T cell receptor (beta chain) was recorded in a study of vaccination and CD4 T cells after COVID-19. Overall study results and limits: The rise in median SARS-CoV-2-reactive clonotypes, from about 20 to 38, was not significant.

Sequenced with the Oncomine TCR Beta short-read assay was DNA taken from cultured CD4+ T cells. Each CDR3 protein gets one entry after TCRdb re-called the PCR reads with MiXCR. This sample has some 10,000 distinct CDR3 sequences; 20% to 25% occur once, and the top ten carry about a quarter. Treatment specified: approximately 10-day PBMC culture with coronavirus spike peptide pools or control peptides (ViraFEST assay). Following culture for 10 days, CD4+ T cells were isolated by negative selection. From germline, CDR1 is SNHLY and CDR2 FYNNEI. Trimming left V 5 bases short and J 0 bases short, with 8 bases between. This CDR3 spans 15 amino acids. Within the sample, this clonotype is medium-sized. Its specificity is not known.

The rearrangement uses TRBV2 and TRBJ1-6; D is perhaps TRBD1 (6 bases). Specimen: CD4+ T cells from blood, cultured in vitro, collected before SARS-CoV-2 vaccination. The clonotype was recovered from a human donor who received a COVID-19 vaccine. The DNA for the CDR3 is TGTGCCAGCAGTCAAGGGGGCTCCTATAATTCACCCCTCCACTTT. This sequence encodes CASSQGGSYNSPLHF.